This entry lists 9 T cell receptor beta chains sequenced from one sample in a study of T cells in women clearing cervical HPV infection. The repertoire was sequenced with immunoSEQ multiplex PCR; TCRdb's copy has only in-frame clones and lacks some. Across about 14,000 clones, the top ten clones capture 7.5% to 8.5% of the sample. Sequencing used blood buffy coat. Receptors were obtained from a woman aged 18 to 69 with a cervical HPV16 infection that either progressed to CIN3+ or cleared (not recorded which).

Worth noting for this clone: The read terminates 3 residues before the CDR3 end, so the remaining end is supplied by the germline J gene. The chain carries TRBV7-6 and TRBJ1-6; 7 bases are shared with TRBD1. Looked up from germline, CDR1 is SGHVS and CDR2 is FNYEAQ. This CDR3 is 17 amino acids long. The V gene end was trimmed by 5 bases and the J gene end by 7 bases; junction bases not matched to a gene: 14. The CDR3 spells CASSRRVDRARNSPLHF. The DNA read from the CDR3 is TGTGCCAGCAGCCGGAGGGTCGACAGGGCAAGGAATTCACCC.

On this clone itself: The read terminates 3 residues ahead of where the CDR3 ends, so the germline J gene completes it. The J gene is TRBJ2-2, the V gene TRBV10-2, with D perhaps TRBD2 (5 bases). Germline loops: CDR1 WSHSY, CDR2 SAAADI. The CDR3 is 14 amino acids. The V and J ends lost 2 bases and 9 bases respectively, with 13 bases between them. CDR3 DNA (partial): TGCGCCAGCAGTGAGGCTCGCGGGTTCCGGGAG. Residues: CASSEARGFRE. The CDR3 reads in full as CASSEARGFRELFF.

Comments on this clone: Coverage ceases 3 residues before the CDR3 finishes, and the germline J gene fills in the end. The chain employs TRBV4-1 and TRBJ2-7, with D possibly matching TRBD1 (5 bases). The germline gives CDR1 MGHRA, CDR2 YSYEKL. This CDR3 comprises 15 residues. Trimming took 0 bases from V and 3 from J, leaving 12 bases between them. The covered CDR3 bases are TGCGCCAGCAGCCAAGAAGGTATGGGGCACTACGAG. Its translation is CASSQEGMGHYE. The whole CDR3 is CASSQEGMGHYEQYF.

Concerning this clone: The read ends 3 residues early relative to the CDR3; the germline J gene fills the gap. The chain joins TRBV2 to TRBJ2-3; the D gene is possibly TRBD1 (5 bases). CDR1 and CDR2 (germline): SNHLY, FYNNEI. The CDR3 has 13 amino acids. V was trimmed by 6 bases and J by 7 bases, leaving 14 bases between them. CDR3 DNA (partial): TGTGCCAGCAGGGAGTACCAGGGAAATACG. It specifies CASREYQGNT. The whole CDR3 sequence is CASREYQGNTQYF.

Regarding this clone: The read ends 3 residues shy of where the CDR3 ends; the end is completed using the germline J gene. J is TRBJ2-3 and V is TRBV13; TRBD2 aligns across 12 bases. This CDR3 has 17 amino acids. CDR1 is PRHDT, CDR2 FYEKMQ, per germline (reference sequence). V was pared by 5 bases and J by 4 bases, with 10 bases of the junction left unmatched. The CDR3 region is CASSPLGLAGLADTQYF. The CDR3 bases that were read are TGTGCCAGCAGCCCATTGGGACTAGCGGGCCTCGCAGATACG. The full variable domain, rest sourced from reference TRBV13 and TRBJ2-3, is AAGVIQSPRHLIKEKRETATLKCYPIPRHDTVYWYQQGPGQDPQFLISFYEKMQSDKGSIPDRFSAQQFSDYHSELNMSSLELGDSALYFCASSPLGLAGLADTQYFGPGTRLTVL.

A note on this clone: The read ends 3 residues early relative to the CDR3; the germline J gene fills the gap. V and J are TRBV2 and TRBJ2-2; possibly TRBD1 for D (6 bases). This CDR3 is 15 amino acids long. Germline assignment: CDR1 SNHLY and CDR2 FYNNEI. The chain's CDR3 is CASSAQGTYNEKLFF. The CDR3 bases that were read are TGTGCCAGCAGTGCTCAGGGGACGTATAATGAAAAG.

As to this clone: The read stops 3 residues short of the end of the CDR3; the missing end is completed from the germline J gene. The chain joins TRBV7-2 to TRBJ1-2; D may be TRBD1 (5 bases). Germline V gene lookup returns CDR1 SGHTA and CDR2 FQGNSA. CDR3 size: 15 residues. CDR3 sequence reads: CASSPQAGGVDDYTF. The part of the CDR3 DNA that was read is TGTGCCAGCAGCCCCCAAGCGGGGGGGGTCGACGAC.

About this clone itself: The read falls 3 residues short of the CDR3 end, and the missing part is taken from the germline J gene. The rearrangement uses TRBV7-2 and TRBJ1-5; 7 bases map to TRBD1. Germline V gene sequence: CDR1 SGHTA, CDR2 FQGNSA. With V trimmed by 4 bases and J by 5 bases, 5 bases remained unmatched. The CDR3 has 14 residues. The covered CDR3 bases are TGTGCCAGCAGCTCCAGGGGGGTTTATCAGCCC. Translated, it gives CASSSRGVYQP. The whole CDR3 protein reads CASSSRGVYQPQHF.

Remarks on this clone: The read terminates 3 residues before the CDR3 end, so the remaining end is supplied by the germline J gene. The chain employs TRBV5-1 and TRBJ2-1, with 9 bases matching TRBD1. After removal of 4 bases from V and 5 bases from J, the junction contained 16 bases not matched to a gene. The CDR3 runs to 18 residues. Germline V gives CDR1 SGHRS, CDR2 YFSETQ. The CDR3 protein is CASSRSPWGQGTHNEQFF. CDR3 bases read: TGCGCCAGCAGCCGAAGCCCCTGGGGACAGGGTACCCACAATGAG.